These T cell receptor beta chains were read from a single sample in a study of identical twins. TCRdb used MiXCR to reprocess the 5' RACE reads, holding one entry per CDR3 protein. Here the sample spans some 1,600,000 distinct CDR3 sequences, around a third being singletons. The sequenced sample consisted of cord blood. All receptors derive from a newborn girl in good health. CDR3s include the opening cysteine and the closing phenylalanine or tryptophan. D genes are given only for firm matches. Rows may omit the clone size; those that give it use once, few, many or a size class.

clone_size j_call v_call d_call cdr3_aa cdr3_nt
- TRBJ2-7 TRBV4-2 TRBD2 CASSQEPSGGPYNEQYF TGTGCCAGCAGCCAAGAGCCTAGCGGGGGACCCTACAATGAGCAGTACTTC
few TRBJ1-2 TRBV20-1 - CSATLSRNYGYTF TGCAGTGCTACCCTAAGCAGAAACTATGGCTACACCTTC
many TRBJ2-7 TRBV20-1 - CSARDLKTPAYEQYF TGCAGTGCTAGAGATCTGAAGACTCCCGCCTACGAGCAGTACTTC
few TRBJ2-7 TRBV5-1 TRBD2 CASSPTGGRSEQYF TGCGCCAGCAGCCCGACGGGCGGGAGGAGTGAGCAGTACTTC
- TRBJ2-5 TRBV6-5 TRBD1 CASRRTGQGGETQYF TGTGCCAGCAGAAGAACGGGACAGGGAGGAGAGACCCAGTACTTC
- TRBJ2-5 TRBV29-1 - CSVPTTAASETQYF TGCAGCGTTCCAACGACAGCCGCGTCAGAGACCCAGTACTTC
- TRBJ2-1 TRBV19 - CASTDSPNEQFF TGTGCCAGTACAGACAGTCCCAATGAGCAGTTCTTC
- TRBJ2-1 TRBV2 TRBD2 CASLSSGRASTNEQFF TGTGCCAGCCTCAGCAGCGGGAGGGCCTCTACAAATGAGCAGTTCTTC
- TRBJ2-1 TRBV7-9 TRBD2 CASSPPPGLGTYNEQFF TGTGCCAGCAGCCCCCCCCCCGGACTAGGGACCTACAATGAGCAGTTCTTC
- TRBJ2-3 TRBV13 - CANNPRGGATDTQYF TGTGCCAACAACCCTCGAGGGGGGGCCACAGATACGCAGTATTTT
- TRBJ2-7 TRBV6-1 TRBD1 CASSEGYRGSSEQYF TGTGCCAGCAGTGAAGGTTACAGGGGAAGCTCCGAGCAGTACTTC
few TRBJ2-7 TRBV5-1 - CASSLGQKHFSYNEQYF TGCGCCAGCAGCTTGGGACAGAAGCATTTCTCCTACAATGAGCAGTACTTC
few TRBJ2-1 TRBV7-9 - CASSLARRLAFTQFF TGTGCCAGCAGCTTAGCGCGTCGGCTAGCTTTTACACAGTTCTTC
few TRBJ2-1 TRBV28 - CASTQHPREITHNEQFF TGTGCCAGCACCCAACACCCCCGGGAAATCACACACAATGAGCAGTTCTTC
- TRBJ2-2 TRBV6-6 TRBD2 CASRRLAGNTGELFF TGTGCCAGCAGACGACTAGCGGGAAACACCGGGGAGCTGTTTTTT
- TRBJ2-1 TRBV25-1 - CASSERDRWWGNEQFF TGTGCCAGCAGTGAACGCGACAGGTGGTGGGGCAATGAGCAGTTCTTC
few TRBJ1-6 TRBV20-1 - CSASSGSSYNSPLHF TGCAGTGCTAGCTCGGGGAGCTCCTATAATTCACCCCTCCACTTT
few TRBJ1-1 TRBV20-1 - CSARDRLRLLTEAFF TGCAGTGCTAGAGATAGGTTGAGGCTGTTGACTGAAGCTTTCTTT
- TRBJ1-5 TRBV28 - CASSLQGFAYSNQPQHF TGTGCCAGCAGTTTGCAGGGGTTCGCGTATAGCAATCAGCCCCAGCATTTT
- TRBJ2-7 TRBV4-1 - CASSRITGTYEQYF TGCGCCAGCAGCCGGATCACCGGGACCTACGAGCAGTACTTC
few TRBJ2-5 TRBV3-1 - CASSQGGPLAETQYF TGTGCCAGCAGCCAAGGTGGGCCACTAGCAGAGACCCAGTACTTC
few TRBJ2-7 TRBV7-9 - CASSSFHYEQYF TGTGCCAGCAGCTCCTTCCACTACGAGCAGTACTTC
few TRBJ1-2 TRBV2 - CASRERGFLLHYGYTF TGTGCCAGCAGGGAAAGGGGGTTCCTACTCCACTATGGCTACACCTTC
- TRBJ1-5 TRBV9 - CASSVGASSNQPQHF TGTGCCAGCAGCGTAGGCGCGTCTAGCAATCAGCCCCAGCATTTT
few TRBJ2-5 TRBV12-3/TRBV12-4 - CASSLRYNGKETQYF TGTGCCAGCAGTTTACGATATAACGGAAAAGAGACCCAGTACTTC
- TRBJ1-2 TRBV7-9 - CASSLAWRERDYGGYTF TGTGCCAGCAGCTTAGCCTGGCGGGAGCGGGACTATGGTGGCTACACCTTC
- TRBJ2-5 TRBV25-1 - CASSGREVYF TGTGCCAGCAGTGGGAGGGAGGTGTACTTC
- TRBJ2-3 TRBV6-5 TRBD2 CASSYRPFASGRGGTQYF TGTGCCAGCAGTTACCGGCCCTTTGCTAGCGGGAGAGGAGGTACGCAGTATTTT
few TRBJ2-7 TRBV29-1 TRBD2 CSGRGLAGGSYNEQYF TGCAGCGGGAGGGGACTAGCGGGAGGCTCGTACAATGAGCAGTACTTC
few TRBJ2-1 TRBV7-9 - CASSRPLTRDSYNEQFF TGTGCCAGCAGCCGCCCCCTGACTCGAGACTCCTACAATGAGCAGTTCTTC
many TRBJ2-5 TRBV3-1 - CASSQGGYQETQYF TGTGCCAGCAGCCAAGGGGGCTACCAAGAGACCCAGTACTTC
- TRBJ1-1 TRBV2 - CASRGDRSTEAFF TGTGCCAGCAGGGGGGACCGGTCCACTGAAGCTTTCTTT
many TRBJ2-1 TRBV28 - CASTSLPNYNEQFF TGTGCCAGCACGAGCCTACCGAACTACAATGAGCAGTTCTTC
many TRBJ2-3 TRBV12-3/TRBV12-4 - CASSTGPFTDTQYF TGTGCCAGCAGCACAGGGCCCTTCACAGATACGCAGTATTTT
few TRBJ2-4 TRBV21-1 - CASRPGQGPPKAKNIQYF TGTGCCAGCAGACCGGGACAGGGCCCACCCAAAGCCAAAAACATTCAGTACTTC
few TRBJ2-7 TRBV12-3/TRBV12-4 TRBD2 CASSSPSNRLAHEQYF TGTGCCAGCAGTTCTCCCAGCAACAGACTAGCCCACGAGCAGTACTTC
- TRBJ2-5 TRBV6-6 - CASSIGGHTLGETQYF TGTGCCAGCAGTATCGGAGGACACACCTTAGGAGAGACCCAGTACTTC
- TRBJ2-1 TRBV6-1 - CASSEGMGASEQFF TGTGCCAGCAGTGAAGGTATGGGGGCCAGTGAGCAGTTCTTC
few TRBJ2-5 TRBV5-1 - CASSSSQVGKETQYF TGCGCCAGCAGCTCTTCACAGGTCGGGAAAGAGACCCAGTACTTC
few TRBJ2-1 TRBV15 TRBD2 CATSRGGVAGYNEQFF TGTGCCACCAGCAGAGGAGGAGTAGCGGGATACAATGAGCAGTTCTTC
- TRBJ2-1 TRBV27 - CASSLGLRQYNEQFF TGTGCCAGCAGTTTAGGCTTACGGCAGTACAATGAGCAGTTCTTC
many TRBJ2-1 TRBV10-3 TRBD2 CAISGTSGDSNEQFF TGTGCCATCAGCGGGACTAGCGGGGATAGCAATGAGCAGTTCTTC
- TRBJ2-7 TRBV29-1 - CSVGGDGEQYF TGCAGCGTTGGGGGGGATGGAGAGCAGTACTTC
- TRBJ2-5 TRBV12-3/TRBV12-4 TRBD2 CASSPGTSGRPQETQYF TGTGCCAGCAGCCCCGGGACTAGCGGGAGACCACAAGAGACCCAGTACTTC
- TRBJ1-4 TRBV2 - CASIFQENERLFF TGTGCCAGCATATTTCAGGAAAATGAAAGACTGTTTTTT
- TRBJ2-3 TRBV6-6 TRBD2 CASSYSSGRATDTQYF TGTGCCAGCAGTTACTCTAGCGGGAGGGCCACAGATACGCAGTATTTT
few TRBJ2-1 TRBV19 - CASSVGGKLYNEQFF TGTGCCAGTAGCGTTGGGGGGAAGCTCTACAATGAGCAGTTCTTC
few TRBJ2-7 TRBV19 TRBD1 CASSGIGGTYEQYF TGTGCCAGTAGTGGCATAGGGGGCACCTACGAGCAGTACTTC
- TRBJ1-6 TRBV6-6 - CASSFTGGSYNSPPHF TGTGCCAGCAGCTTTACCGGGGGATCCTATAATTCACCCCCCCACTTT
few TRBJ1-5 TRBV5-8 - CASSAWGVSNQPQHF TGTGCCAGCAGCGCCTGGGGCGTTAGCAATCAGCCCCAGCATTTT
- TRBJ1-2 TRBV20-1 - CSARDLGYTF TGCAGTGCTAGAGATCTTGGCTACACCTTC
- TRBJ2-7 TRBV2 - CASSVDGRLGEQYF TGTGCCAGCAGTGTGGACGGACGGTTGGGGGAGCAGTACTTC
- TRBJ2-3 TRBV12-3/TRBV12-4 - CASSLDSRLTDTQYF TGTGCCAGCAGCCTCGATAGTCGACTCACAGATACGCAGTATTTT
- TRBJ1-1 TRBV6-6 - CATTVGGNTEAFF TGTGCCACCACCGTCGGGGGGAACACTGAAGCTTTCTTT
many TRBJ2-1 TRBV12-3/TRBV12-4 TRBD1 CASRTGGSYNEQFF TGTGCCAGCAGGACAGGGGGCTCCTACAATGAGCAGTTCTTC
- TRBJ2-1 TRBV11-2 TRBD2 CASSLAWTSGGTNEQFF TGTGCCAGCAGCTTAGCGTGGACTAGCGGGGGGACCAATGAGCAGTTCTTC
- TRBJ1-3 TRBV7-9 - CASSYVGGSGNTIYF TGTGCCAGCAGCTACGTCGGGGGCTCTGGAAACACCATATATTTT
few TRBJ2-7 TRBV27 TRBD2 CASSLSGGVVGSYEQYF TGTGCCAGCAGTTTATCTGGGGGGGTTGTAGGCTCCTACGAGCAGTACTTC
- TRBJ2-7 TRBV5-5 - CASSGRLGASYEQYF TGTGCCAGCAGCGGGAGACTGGGGGCCTCCTACGAGCAGTACTTC
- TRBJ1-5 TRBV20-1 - CSARGGLQGYQPQHF TGCAGTGCTAGAGGGGGCCTGCAGGGATATCAGCCCCAGCATTTT